The clone carrying this T cell receptor (beta chain) was observed a handful of times. Its matching antigen is unknown. Based on CD45RO/CCR7/CD25/CD127/CD95/CD27, CD4+ regulatory, stem cell-like memory, naive and central memory cells were sorted. Sequencing targeted expressed TCRB transcripts, as all isolated RNA had been reverse transcribed. Method: immunoSEQ multiplex PCR; TCRdb's copy keeps in-frame clones and lacks some. The table shows 250,000 or so clones, with around 65% occurring only once. There are 13 residues in the CDR3. V gave up 1 base and J gave up 6 bases, with 10 bases separating them. From germline, CDR1 is GTSNPN and CDR2 SVGIG (reference sequence). This sample is drawn from a study of beta chain features in type 1 diabetes. The study, taken as a whole, reports: For Type 1 diabetes patients, all four CD4+ subsets carried TCRB CDR3s that were moderately but significantly shorter.

The clonotype originates from a man aged 30 to 45 in good health. The specimen was naive CD4+ T cells from blood. The rearrangement links TRBV30 to TRBJ2-1, with D perhaps TRBD2 (6 bases). The CDR3 DNA sequence: TGTGCCTGGAGTGCCTGGGAGGTCAATGAGCAGTTCTTC. This sequence encodes CAWSAWEVNEQFF.